The rows below give T cell receptor beta chains drawn from one sample of a study of blood T cell repertoires in COVID-19. Method: immunoSEQ multiplex PCR; TCRdb's copy keeps in-frame clones and lacks some. The table includes 65,000 to 90,000 clones, 80% to 90% detected once. The sample was peripheral blood. The receptors derive from a man aged 50 to 60 with acute or convalescent COVID-19. Both conserved end residues are part of each CDR3. Each record gives: J gene, V gene, D gene, CDR3 DNA, CDR3 protein. A D gene is named only where the DNA matches it firmly.

TRBJ1-1	TRBV5-1	TRBD1	TGCGCCAGCAGCTGGACAGGACTGAACACTGAAGCTTTCTTT	CASSWTGLNTEAFF
TRBJ1-2	TRBV28	TRBD1	TGTGTAACGGGGGGACAGGGAACCTATGGCTACACCTTC	CVTGGQGTYGYTF
TRBJ2-5	TRBV7-9	-	TGTGCCAGCAGCTTAGCATCACTAACAGGCGAGACCCAGTACTTC	CASSLASLTGETQYF
TRBJ1-3	TRBV5-6	-	TGTGCCAGCAGCTTGTTGACCAGAGGGCCTGGAAACACCATATATTTT	CASSLLTRGPGNTIYF
TRBJ1-2	TRBV3-1/TRBV3-2	-	TGTGCCAGCAGCCGGGTTCAGGGAACATATGGCTACACCTTC	CASSRVQGTYGYTF
TRBJ1-2	TRBV13	TRBD1	TGTGCCAGCGGCAGGGGGCATCTTTCTGGCTATGGCTACACCTTC	CASGRGHLSGYGYTF
TRBJ2-5	TRBV3-1/TRBV3-2	TRBD2	TGTGCCAGCAGCCCGGGGACTAGGGCTGAGACCCAGTACTTC	CASSPGTRAETQYF
TRBJ1-1	TRBV3-1/TRBV3-2	TRBD1	TGTGCCAGCAGCCAAGAAGACAGGGTGTGGGTCTTT	CASSQEDRVWVF
TRBJ1-3	TRBV7-9	-	TGTGCCAGCAGCTTAGCACGGGGAAACACCATATATTTT	CASSLARGNTIYF
TRBJ1-1	TRBV3-1/TRBV3-2	-	TGTGCCAGCAGCCCCGACACTCCGTACACTGAAGCTTTCTTT	CASSPDTPYTEAFF
TRBJ1-1	TRBV28	-	TGTGCCAGCATCCCGCACGGGACTCTTGGGGCTGAAGCTTTCTTT	CASIPHGTLGAEAFF
TRBJ1-6	TRBV19	TRBD1	TGTGCCAGTAGCCCCCAGAGGCAGGGGGCGACTAATTCACCCCTCCACTTT	CASSPQRQGATNSPLHF
TRBJ1-1	TRBV11-2	TRBD1	TGTGCCAGCAGCTTTGACAGGGGGACTGAAGCTTTCTTT	CASSFDRGTEAFF
TRBJ1-3	TRBV28	TRBD1	TGTGCCAGCAGTTCTGGACAGGTCTCTGGAGGAAACACCATATATTTT	CASSSGQVSGGNTIYF